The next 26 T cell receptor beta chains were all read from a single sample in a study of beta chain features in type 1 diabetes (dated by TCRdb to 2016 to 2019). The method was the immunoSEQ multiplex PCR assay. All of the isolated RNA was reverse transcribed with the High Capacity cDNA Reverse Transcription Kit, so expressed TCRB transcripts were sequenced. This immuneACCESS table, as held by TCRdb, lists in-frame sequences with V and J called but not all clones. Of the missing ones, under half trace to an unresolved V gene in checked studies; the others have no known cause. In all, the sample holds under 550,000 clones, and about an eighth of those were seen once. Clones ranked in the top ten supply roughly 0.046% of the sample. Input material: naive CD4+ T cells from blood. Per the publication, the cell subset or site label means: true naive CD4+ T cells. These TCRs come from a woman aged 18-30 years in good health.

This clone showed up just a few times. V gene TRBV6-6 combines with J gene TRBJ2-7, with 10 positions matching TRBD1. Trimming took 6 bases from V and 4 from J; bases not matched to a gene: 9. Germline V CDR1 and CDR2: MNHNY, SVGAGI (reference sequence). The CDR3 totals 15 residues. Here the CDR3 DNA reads TGTGCCAGCAGCCAACCGGACAGGGGGATGTACGAGCAGTACTTC. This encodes CASSQPDRGMYEQYF.

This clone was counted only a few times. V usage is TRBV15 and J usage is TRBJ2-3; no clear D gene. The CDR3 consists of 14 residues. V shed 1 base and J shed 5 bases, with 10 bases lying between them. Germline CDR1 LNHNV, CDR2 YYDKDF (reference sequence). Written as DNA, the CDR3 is TGTGCCACCAGCAGAGTGGGTCGGCGAGATACGCAGTATTTT. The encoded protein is CATSRVGRRDTQYF.

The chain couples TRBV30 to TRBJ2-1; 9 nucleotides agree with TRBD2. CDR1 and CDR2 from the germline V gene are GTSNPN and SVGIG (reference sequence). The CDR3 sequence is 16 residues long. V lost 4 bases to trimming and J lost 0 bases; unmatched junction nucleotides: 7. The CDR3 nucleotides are TGTGCCTGGATGGGCGGGAGGGATAGCTCCTACAATGAGCAGTTCTTC. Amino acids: CAWMGGRDSSYNEQFF.

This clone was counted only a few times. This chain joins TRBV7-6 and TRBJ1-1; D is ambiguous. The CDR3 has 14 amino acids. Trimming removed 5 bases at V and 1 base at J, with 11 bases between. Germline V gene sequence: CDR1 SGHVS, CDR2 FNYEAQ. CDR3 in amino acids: CASSRGLENTEAFF. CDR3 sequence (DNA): TGTGCCAGCAGCCGGGGTTTGGAGAACACTGAAGCTTTCTTT.

This CDR3 is CASSRVLAGGRNEQFF. CDR3 coding DNA: TGCGCCAGCAGCCGTGTCCTAGCGGGGGGGCGCAATGAGCAGTTCTTC. The chain links TRBV5-1 to TRBJ2-1; 12 bases are shared with TRBD2. Per germline, CDR1 SGHRS and CDR2 YFSETQ. The ends lost 4 bases at V and 6 bases at J; junction bases unmatched: 8. The CDR3 loop spans 16 amino acids.

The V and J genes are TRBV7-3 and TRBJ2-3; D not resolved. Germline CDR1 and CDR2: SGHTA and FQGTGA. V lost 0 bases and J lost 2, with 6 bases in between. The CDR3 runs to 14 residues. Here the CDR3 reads CASSLTGNTDTQYF. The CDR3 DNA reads TGTGCCAGCAGCTTAACGGGCAACACAGATACGCAGTATTTT. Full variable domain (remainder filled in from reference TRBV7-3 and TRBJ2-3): GAGVSQTPSNKVTEKGKYVELRCDPISGHTALYWYRQSLGQGPEFLIYFQGTGAADDSGLPNDRFFAVRPEGSVSTLKIQRTERGDSAVYLCASSLTGNTDTQYFGPGTRLTVL.

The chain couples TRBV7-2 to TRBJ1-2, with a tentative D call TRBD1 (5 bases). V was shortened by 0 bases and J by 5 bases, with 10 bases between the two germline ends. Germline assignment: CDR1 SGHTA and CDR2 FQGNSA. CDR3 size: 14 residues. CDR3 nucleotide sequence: TGTGCCAGCAGCTTAGCCCAACAGGAGTATGGCTACACCTTC. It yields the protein CASSLAQQEYGYTF.

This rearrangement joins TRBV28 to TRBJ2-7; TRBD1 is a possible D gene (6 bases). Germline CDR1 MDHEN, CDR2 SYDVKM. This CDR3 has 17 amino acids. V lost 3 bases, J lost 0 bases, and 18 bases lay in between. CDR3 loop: CASSLQGRGWSSYEQYV. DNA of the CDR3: TGTGCCAGCAGTTTGCAGGGCAGGGGCTGGAGCTCCTACGAGCAGTACGTC.

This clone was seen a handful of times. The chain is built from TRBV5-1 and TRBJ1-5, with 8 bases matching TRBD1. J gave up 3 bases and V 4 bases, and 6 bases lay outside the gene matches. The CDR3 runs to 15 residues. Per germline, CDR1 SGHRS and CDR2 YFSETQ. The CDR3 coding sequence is TGCGCCAGCAGCCCGACAGGGGCGCCCAATCAGCCCCAGCATTTT. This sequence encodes CASSPTGAPNQPQHF.

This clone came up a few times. The CDR3 DNA reads TGTGCCAGTAGTATACGCAAGAACCTCACAGATACGCAGTATTTT. Amino acids: CASSIRKNLTDTQYF. This chain joins TRBV19 and TRBJ2-3; D not certain. V was shortened by 2 bases and J by 2 bases, with 11 bases between the two germline ends. Per the germline V gene, CDR1 is LNHDA and CDR2 is SQIVND (reference sequence). CDR3 length equals 15 residues. The full variable domain, in which reference TRBV19 and TRBJ2-3 provide the parts outside the CDR3, is DGGITQSPKYLFRKEGQNVTLSCEQNLNHDAMYWYRQDPGQGLRLIYYSQIVNDFQKGDIAEGYSVSREKKESFPLTVTSAQKNPTAFYLCASSIRKNLTDTQYFGPGTRLTVL.

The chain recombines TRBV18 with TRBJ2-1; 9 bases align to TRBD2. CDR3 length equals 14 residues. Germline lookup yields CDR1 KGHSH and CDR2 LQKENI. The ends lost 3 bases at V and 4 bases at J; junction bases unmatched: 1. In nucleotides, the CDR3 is TGTGCCAGCTCACCTAGCGGGGGTTACAATGAGCAGTTCTTC. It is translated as CASSPSGGYNEQFF.

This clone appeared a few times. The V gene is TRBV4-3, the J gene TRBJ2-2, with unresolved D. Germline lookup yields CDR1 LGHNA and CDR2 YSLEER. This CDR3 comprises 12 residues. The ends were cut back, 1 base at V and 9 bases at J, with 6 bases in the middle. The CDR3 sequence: CASSQGRRELFF. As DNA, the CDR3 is TGCGCCAGCAGCCAAGGACGAAGGGAGCTGTTTTTT.

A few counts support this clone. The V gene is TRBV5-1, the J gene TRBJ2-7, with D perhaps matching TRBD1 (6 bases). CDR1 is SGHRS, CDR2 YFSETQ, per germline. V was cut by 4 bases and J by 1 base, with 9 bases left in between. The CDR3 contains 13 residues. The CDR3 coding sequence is TGCGCCAGCAGCCCAAGGGGGTCCTACGAGCAGTACTTC. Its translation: CASSPRGSYEQYF.

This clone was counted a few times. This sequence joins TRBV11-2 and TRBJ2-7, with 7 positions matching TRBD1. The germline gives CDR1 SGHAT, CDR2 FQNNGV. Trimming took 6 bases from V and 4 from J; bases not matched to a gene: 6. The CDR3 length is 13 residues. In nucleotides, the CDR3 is TGTGCCAGCAGGCCGGGACAGAAGTACGAGCAGTACTTC. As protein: CASRPGQKYEQYF.

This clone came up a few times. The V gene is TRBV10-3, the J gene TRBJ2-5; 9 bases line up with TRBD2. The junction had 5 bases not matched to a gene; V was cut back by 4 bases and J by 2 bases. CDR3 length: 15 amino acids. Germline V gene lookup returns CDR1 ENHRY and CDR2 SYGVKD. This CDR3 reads CAISGTSVAQETQYF. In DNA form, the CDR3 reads TGTGCCATCAGTGGGACTAGCGTAGCGCAAGAGACCCAGTACTTC.

The CDR3 here is CASSVGLRGNQEKLFF. In nucleotides, the CDR3 is TGTGCCAGCAGCGTAGGTTTACGAGGGAACCAGGAAAAACTGTTTTTT. This chain joins TRBV9 and TRBJ1-4; D gene uncertain. Germline V gene data show CDR1 as SGDLS and CDR2 as YYNGEE. The CDR3 loop spans 16 amino acids. The germline V and J ends were trimmed by 0 bases and 8 bases, with 17 bases remaining between them.

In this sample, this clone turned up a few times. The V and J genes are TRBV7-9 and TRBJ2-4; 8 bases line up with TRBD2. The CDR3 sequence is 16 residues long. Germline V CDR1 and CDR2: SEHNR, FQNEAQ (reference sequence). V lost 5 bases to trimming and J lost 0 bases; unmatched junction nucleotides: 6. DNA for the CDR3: TGTGCCAGCAGCCCCCCGGGGGGGGTAGCCAAAAACATTCAGTACTTC. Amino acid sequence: CASSPPGGVAKNIQYF. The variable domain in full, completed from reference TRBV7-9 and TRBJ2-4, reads DTGVSQNPRHKITKRGQNVTFRCDPISEHNRLYWYRQTLGQGPEFLTYFQNEAQLEKSRLLSDRFSAERPKGSFSTLEIQRTEQGDSAMYLCASSPPGGVAKNIQYFGAGTRLSVL.

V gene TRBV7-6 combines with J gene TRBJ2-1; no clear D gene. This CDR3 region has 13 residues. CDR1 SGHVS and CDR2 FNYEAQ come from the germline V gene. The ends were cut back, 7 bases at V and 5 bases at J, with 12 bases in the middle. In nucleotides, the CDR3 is TGTGCCAGCACCCGAGGACCCCACAATGAGCAGTTCTTC. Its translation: CASTRGPHNEQFF.

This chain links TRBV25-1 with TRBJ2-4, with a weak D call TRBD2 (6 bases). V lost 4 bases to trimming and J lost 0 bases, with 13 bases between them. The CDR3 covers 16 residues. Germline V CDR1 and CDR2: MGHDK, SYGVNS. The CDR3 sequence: CASSGRTGLAKNIQYF. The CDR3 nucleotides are TGTGCCAGCAGTGGAAGGACGGGACTAGCCAAAAACATTCAGTACTTC.

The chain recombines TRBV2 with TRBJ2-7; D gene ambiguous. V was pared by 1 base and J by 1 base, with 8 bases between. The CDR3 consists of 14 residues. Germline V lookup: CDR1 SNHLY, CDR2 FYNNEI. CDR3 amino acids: CASSEGGRSYEQYV. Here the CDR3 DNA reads TGTGCCAGCAGTGAAGGAGGCCGGTCCTACGAGCAGTACGTC.

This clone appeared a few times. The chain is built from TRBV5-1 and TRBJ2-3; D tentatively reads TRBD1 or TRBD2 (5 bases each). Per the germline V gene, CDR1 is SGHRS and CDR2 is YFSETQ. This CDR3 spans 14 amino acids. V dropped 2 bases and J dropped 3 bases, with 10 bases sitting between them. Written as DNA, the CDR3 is TGCGCCAGCAGCTTCGGGACCTCTACAGATACGCAGTATTTT. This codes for CASSFGTSTDTQYF.

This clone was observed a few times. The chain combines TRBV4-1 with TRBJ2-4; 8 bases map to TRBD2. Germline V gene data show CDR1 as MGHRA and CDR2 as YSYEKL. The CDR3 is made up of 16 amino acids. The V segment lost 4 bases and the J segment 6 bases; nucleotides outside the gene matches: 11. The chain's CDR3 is CASSPLIAGRANIQYF. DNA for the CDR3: TGCGCCAGCAGCCCACTGATAGCGGGACGGGCAAACATTCAGTACTTC.

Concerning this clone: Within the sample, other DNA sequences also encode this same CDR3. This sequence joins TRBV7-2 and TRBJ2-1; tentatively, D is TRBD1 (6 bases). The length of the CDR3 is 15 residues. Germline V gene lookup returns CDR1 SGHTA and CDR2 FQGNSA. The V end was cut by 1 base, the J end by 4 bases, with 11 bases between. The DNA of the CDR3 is TGTGCCAGCAGCTTAGGGCAGGGGAGATACAATGAGCAGTTCTTC. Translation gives CASSLGQGRYNEQFF.

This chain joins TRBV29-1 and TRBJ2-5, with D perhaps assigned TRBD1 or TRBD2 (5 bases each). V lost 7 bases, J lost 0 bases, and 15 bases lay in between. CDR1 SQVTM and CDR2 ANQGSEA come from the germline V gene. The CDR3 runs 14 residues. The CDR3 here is CSATGLTNQETQYF. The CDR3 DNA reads TGCAGCGCTACGGGGCTAACTAACCAAGAGACCCAGTACTTC.

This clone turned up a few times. The CDR3 DNA reads as TGTGCCAGCAACCGTGTTCAGCGTGGCTACACCTTC. This encodes CASNRVQRGYTF. This chain joins TRBV28 and TRBJ1-2, with D unresolved. V gave up 7 bases and J gave up 7 bases, with 13 bases separating them. The germline V gene encodes CDR1 MDHEN and CDR2 SYDVKM. The CDR3 spans 12 residues.

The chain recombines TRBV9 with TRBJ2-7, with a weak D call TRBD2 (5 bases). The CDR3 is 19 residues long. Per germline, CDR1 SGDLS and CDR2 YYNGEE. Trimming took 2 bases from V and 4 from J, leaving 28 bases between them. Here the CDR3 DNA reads TGTGCCAGCAGCGTGGGGAGTCGACCCCCCCCTGGCAGCCGATACGAGCAGTACGTC. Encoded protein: CASSVGSRPPPGSRYEQYV.